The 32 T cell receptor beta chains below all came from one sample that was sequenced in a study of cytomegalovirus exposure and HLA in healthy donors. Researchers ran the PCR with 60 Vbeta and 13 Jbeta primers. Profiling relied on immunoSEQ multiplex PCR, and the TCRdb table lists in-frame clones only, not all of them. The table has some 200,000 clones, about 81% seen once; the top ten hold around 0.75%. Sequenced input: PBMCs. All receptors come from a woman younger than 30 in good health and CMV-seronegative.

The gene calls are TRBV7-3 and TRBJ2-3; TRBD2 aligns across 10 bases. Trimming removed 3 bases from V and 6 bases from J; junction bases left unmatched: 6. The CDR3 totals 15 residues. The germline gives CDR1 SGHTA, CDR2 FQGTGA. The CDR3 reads CASSLGTSGADTQYF. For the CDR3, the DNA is TGTGCCAGCAGCTTGGGTACTAGCGGGGCGGATACGCAGTATTTT.

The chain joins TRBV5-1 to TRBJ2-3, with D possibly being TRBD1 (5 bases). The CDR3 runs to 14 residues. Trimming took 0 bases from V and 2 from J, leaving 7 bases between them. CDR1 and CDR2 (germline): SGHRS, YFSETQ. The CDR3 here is CASSLGQLTDTQYF. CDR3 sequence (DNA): TGCGCCAGCAGCTTGGGACAGCTCACAGATACGCAGTATTTT.

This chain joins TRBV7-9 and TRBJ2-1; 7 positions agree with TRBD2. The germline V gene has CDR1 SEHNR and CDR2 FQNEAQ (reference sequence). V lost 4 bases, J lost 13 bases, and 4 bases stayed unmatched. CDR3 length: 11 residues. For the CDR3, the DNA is TGTGCCAGCAGCTCAGGACTAGAACAGTTCTTC. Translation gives CASSSGLEQFF. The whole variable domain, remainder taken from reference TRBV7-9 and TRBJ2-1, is DTGVSQNPRHKITKRGQNVTFRCDPISEHNRLYWYRQTLGQGPEFLTYFQNEAQLEKSRLLSDRFSAERPKGSFSTLEIQRTEQGDSAMYLCASSSGLEQFFGPGTRLTVL.

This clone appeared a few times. The CDR3, as DNA: TGCAGCGTTGAGGCGGGGGGAAAGCGCCAGTTCTTC. The encoded protein is CSVEAGGKRQFF. The chain is built from TRBV29-1 and TRBJ2-1, with 8 bases that match TRBD2. Germline V gene data show CDR1 as SQVTM and CDR2 as ANQGSEA. Trimming removed 3 bases from V and 13 bases from J; junction bases left unmatched: 8. The CDR3 has 12 residues.

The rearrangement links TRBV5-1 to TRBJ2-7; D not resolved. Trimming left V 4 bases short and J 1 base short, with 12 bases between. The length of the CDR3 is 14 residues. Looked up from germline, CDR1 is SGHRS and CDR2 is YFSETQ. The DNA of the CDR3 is TGCGCCAGCAGCATAATCTCGGGTTCCTACGAGCAGTACTTC. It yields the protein CASSIISGSYEQYF.

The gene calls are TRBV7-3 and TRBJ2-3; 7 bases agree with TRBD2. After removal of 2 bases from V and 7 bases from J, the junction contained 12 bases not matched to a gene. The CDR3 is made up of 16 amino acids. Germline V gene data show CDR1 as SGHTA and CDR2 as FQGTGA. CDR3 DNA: TGTGCCAGCAGCTTATGGGTTCGGAGCGGGGATCATACGCAGTATTTT. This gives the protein CASSLWVRSGDHTQYF.

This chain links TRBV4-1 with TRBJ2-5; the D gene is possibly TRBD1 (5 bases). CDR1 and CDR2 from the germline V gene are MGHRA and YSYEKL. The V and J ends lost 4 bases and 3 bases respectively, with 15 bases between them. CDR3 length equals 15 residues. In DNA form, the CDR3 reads TGCGCCAGCAGCCTCCTAGGACAACGGGAAGAGACCCAGTACTTC. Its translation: CASSLLGQREETQYF.

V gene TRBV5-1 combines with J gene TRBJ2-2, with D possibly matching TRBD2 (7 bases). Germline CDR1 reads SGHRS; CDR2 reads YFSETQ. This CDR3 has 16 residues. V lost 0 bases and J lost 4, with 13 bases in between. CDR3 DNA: TGCGCCAGCAGCTTGGCCGGGGGGCGCGGCACCGGGGAGCTGTTTTTT. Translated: CASSLAGGRGTGELFF.

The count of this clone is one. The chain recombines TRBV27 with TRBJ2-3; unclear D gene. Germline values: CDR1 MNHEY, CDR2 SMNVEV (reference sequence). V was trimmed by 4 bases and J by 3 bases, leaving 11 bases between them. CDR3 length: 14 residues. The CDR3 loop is CASSYRLGTDTQYF. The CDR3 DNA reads TGTGCCAGCAGTTATCGACTGGGTACAGATACGCAGTATTTT.

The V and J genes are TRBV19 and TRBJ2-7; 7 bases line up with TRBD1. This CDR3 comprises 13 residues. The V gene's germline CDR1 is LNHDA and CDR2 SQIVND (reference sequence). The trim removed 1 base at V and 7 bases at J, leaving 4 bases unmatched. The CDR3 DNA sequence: TGTGCCAGTAGTATAGGGCACAGGGGTGAGCAGTACTTC. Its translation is CASSIGHRGEQYF.

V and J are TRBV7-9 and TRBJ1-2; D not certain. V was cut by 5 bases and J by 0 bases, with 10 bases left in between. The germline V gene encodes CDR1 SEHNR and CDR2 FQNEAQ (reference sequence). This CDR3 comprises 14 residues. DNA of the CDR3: TGTGCCAGCAGCCCGCCCCTAGCTAACTATGGCTACACCTTC. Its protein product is CASSPPLANYGYTF.

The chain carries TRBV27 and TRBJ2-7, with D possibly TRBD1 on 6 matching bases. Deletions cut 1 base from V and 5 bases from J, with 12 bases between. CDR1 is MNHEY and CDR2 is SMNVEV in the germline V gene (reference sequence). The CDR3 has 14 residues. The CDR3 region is CASSLLTGENEQYF. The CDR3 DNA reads TGTGCCAGCAGTTTATTGACAGGTGAAAACGAGCAGTACTTC.

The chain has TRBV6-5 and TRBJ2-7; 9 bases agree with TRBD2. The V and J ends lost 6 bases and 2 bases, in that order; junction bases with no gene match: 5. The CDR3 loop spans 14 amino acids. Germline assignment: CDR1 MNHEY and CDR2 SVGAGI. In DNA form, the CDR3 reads TGTGCCAGCAGCCCGACTAGCGGAGCCTACGAGCAGTACTTC. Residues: CASSPTSGAYEQYF.

The CDR3 sequence: CASSPTPPTGVTEAFF. In nucleotides, the CDR3 is TGTGCCAGCAGTCCAACCCCCCCGACAGGGGTTACTGAAGCTTTCTTT. The J gene is TRBJ1-1, the V gene TRBV7-9, with 8 positions matching TRBD1. The V gene's germline CDR1 is SEHNR and CDR2 FQNEAQ (reference sequence). The CDR3 runs to 16 residues. The ends lost 6 bases at V and 5 bases at J; junction bases unmatched: 14.

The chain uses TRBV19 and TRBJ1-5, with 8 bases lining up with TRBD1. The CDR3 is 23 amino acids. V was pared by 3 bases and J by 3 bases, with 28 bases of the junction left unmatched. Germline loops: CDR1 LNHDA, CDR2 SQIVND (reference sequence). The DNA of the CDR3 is TGTGCCAGTAGTATTTGGGTAGGGTTGTTTCAAGGATTACGGACAGGGTCCAATCAGCCCCAGCATTTT. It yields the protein CASSIWVGLFQGLRTGSNQPQHF.

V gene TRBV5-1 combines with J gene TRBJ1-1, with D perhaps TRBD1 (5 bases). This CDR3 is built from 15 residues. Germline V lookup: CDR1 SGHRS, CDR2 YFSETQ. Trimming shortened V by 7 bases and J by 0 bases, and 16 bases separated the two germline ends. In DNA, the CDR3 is TGCGCCAGCCGCCGGGGGAGTTACATGAACACTGAAGCTTTCTTT. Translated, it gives CASRRGSYMNTEAFF.

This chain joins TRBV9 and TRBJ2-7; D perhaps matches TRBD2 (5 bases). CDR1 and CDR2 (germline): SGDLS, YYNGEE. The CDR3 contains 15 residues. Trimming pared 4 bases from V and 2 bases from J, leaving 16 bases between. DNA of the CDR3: TGTGCCAGCAGCCCCGAGGCTAGCCTTCCCTACGAGCAGTACTTC. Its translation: CASSPEASLPYEQYF. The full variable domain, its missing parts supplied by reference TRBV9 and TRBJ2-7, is DSGVTQTPKHLITATGQRVTLRCSPRSGDLSVYWYQQSLDQGLQFLIQYYNGEERAKGNILERFSAQQFPDLHSELNLSSLELGDSALYFCASSPEASLPYEQYFGPGTRLTVT.

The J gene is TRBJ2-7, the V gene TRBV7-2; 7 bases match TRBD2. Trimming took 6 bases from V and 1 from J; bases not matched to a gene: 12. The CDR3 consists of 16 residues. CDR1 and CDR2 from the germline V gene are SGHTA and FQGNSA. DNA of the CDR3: TGTGCCAGCAGTTTAAGGGTCCTAGCGGAATCCTACGAGCAGTACTTC. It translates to CASSLRVLAESYEQYF. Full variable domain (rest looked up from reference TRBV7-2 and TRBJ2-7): GAGVSQSPSNKVTEKGKDVELRCDPISGHTALYWYRQSLGQGLEFLIYFQGNSAPDKSGLPSDRFSAERTGGSVSTLTIQRTQQEDSAVYLCASSLRVLAESYEQYFGPGTRLTVT.

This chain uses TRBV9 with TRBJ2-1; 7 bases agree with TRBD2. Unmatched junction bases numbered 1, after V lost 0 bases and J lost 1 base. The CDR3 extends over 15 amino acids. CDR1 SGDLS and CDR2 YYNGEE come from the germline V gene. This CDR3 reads CASSVGSGSYNEQFF. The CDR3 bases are TGTGCCAGCAGCGTAGGTAGCGGGTCCTACAATGAGCAGTTCTTC.

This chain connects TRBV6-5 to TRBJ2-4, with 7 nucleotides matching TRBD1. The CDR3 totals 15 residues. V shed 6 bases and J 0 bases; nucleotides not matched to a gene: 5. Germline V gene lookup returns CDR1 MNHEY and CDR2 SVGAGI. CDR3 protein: CASSRDRLAKNIQYF. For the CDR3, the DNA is TGTGCCAGCAGCCGGGACAGACTAGCCAAAAACATTCAGTACTTC.

CDR3 amino acids: CSVVAGTGLHYGYTF. The DNA for the CDR3 is TGCAGCGTTGTCGCTGGTACAGGGCTTCACTATGGCTACACCTTC. The chain uses TRBV29-1 and TRBJ1-2; possibly TRBD1 for D (6 bases). The germline V gene encodes CDR1 SQVTM and CDR2 ANQGSEA. There are 15 residues in the CDR3. V lost 4 bases, J lost 3 bases, and 18 bases lay in between.

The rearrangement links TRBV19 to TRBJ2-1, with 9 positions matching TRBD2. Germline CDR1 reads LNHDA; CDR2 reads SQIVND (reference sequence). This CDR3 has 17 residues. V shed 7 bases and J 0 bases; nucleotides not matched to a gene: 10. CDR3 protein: CASTTSSGVYSYNEQFF. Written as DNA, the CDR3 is TGTGCCAGTACCACCTCTAGCGGGGTTTACTCCTACAATGAGCAGTTCTTC.

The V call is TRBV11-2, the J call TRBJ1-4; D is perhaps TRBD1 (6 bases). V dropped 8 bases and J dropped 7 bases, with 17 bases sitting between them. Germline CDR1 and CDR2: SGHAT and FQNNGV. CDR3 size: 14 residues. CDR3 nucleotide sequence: TGTGCCAGCGGGGAACAGGGAGGGGTTGAAAAACTGTTTTTT. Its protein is CASGEQGGVEKLFF.

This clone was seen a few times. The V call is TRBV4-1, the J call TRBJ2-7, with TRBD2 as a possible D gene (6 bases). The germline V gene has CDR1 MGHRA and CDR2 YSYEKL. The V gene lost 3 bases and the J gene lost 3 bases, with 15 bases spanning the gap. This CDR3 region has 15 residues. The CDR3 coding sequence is TGCGCCAGCAGCCATAGCGGCTGGGGGGACTACGAGCAGTACTTC. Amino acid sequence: CASSHSGWGDYEQYF.

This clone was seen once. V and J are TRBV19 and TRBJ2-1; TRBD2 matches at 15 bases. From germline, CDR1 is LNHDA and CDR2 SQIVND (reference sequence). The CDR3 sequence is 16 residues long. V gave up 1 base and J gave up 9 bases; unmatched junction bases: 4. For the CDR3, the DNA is TGTGCCAGTAGTATAGCTGGGACTAGCGGGAGGAGTGAGCAGTTCTTC. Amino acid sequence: CASSIAGTSGRSEQFF.

In nucleotides, the CDR3 is TGTGCCAGTAGTCCGGTAGCGGGGTTTTCCTACGAGCAGTACTTC. This translates into CASSPVAGFSYEQYF. The V call is TRBV19, the J call TRBJ2-7, with 8 nucleotides matching TRBD2. The CDR3 covers 15 residues. CDR1 LNHDA and CDR2 SQIVND come from the germline V gene (reference sequence). V lost 5 bases to trimming and J lost 1 base; unmatched junction nucleotides: 7. The full variable domain, in which reference TRBV19 and TRBJ2-7 provide the parts outside the CDR3, is DGGITQSPKYLFRKEGQNVTLSCEQNLNHDAMYWYRQDPGQGLRLIYYSQIVNDFQKGDIAEGYSVSREKKESFPLTVTSAQKNPTAFYLCASSPVAGFSYEQYFGPGTRLTVT.

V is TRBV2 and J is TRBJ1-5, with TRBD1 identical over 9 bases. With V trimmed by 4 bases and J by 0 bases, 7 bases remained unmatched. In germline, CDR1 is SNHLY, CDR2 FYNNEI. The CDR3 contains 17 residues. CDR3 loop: CASSGQGDANSNQPQHF. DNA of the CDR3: TGTGCCAGCAGTGGACAGGGGGACGCCAATAGCAATCAGCCCCAGCATTTT.

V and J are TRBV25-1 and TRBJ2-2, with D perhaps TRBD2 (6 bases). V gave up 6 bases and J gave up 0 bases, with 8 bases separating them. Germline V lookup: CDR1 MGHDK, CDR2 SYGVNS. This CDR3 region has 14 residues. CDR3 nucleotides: TGTGCCAGCAGCGGGACTCCGAACACCGGGGAGCTGTTTTTT. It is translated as CASSGTPNTGELFF.

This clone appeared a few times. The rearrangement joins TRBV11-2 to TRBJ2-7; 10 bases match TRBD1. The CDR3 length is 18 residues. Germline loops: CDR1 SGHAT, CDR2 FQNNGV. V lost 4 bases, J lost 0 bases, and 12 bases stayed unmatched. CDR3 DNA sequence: TGTGCCAGCAGCTCGATCTCCCGGGACAGGGGAGTCTCCTACGAGCAGTACTTC. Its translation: CASSSISRDRGVSYEQYF.

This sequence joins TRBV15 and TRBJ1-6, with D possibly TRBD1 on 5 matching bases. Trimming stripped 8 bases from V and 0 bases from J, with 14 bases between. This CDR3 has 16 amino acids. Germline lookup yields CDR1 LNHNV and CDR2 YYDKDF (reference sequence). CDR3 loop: CATEGEEISYNSPLHF. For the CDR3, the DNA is TGTGCCACCGAAGGGGAAGAGATCTCCTATAATTCACCCCTCCACTTT.

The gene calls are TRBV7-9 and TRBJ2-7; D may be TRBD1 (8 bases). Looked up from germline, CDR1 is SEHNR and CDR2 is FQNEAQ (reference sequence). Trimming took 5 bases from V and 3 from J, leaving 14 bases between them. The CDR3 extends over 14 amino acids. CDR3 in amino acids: CASSPQGGNYEQYF. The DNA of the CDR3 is TGTGCCAGCAGCCCACAGGGGGGGAACTACGAGCAGTACTTC. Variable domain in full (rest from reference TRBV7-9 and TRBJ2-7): DTGVSQNPRHKITKRGQNVTFRCDPISEHNRLYWYRQTLGQGPEFLTYFQNEAQLEKSRLLSDRFSAERPKGSFSTLEIQRTEQGDSAMYLCASSPQGGNYEQYFGPGTRLTVT.

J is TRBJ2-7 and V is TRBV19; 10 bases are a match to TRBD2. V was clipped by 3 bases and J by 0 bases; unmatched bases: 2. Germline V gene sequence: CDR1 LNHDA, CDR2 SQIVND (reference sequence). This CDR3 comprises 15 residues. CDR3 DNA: TGTGCCAGTAGTATCGCTAGCGGGGGCTCCTACGAGCAGTACTTC. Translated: CASSIASGGSYEQYF.